This T cell receptor beta chain emerged from a study of a mutant IDH1 vaccine in newly diagnosed glioma. Study details: Before enrollment, the patients had been treated with radiotherapy alone, temozolomide alone, or both together. Most of them had received both.

Time point noted: week 35, safety follow-up. All doses held 300 ug of mutant IDH1 20-mer peptide, with topical imiquimod. Worth noting for this clone: Its antigen remains unknown.

The protocol was immunoSEQ multiplex PCR, while the TCRdb copy is restricted to in-frame clones and leaves out a portion. The sample has fewer than 45,000 clones; 80% to 90% are singletons. This CDR3 has 14 residues. V trimming: 3 bases; J trimming: 7 bases; junction bases outside the gene matches: 7. Germline CDR1 is MDHEN and CDR2 is SYDVKM. This material consisted of PBMCs, taken from a glioma patient whose treatment included an IDH1 peptide vaccine. V usage is TRBV28 and J usage is TRBJ1-2, with 8 bases fitting TRBD1. The receptor was derived from a man aged 35 to 55 with glioma. Here the CDR3 reads CASSFGTGGFGYTF. In DNA form, the CDR3 reads TGTGCCAGCAGTTTCGGGACAGGAGGTTTTGGCTACACCTTC.